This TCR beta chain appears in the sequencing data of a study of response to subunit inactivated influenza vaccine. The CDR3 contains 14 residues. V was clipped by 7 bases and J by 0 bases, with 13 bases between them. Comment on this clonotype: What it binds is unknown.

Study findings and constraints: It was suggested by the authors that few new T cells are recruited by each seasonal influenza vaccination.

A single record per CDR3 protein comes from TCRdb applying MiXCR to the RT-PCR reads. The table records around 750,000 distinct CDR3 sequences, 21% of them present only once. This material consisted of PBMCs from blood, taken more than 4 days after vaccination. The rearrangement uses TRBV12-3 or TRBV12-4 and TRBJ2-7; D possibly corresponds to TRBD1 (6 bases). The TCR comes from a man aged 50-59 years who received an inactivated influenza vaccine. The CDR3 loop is CASKRDTISYEQYF. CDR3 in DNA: TGTGCCAGCAAACGGGACACTATCTCCTACGAGCAGTACTTC.